The 16 T cell receptor beta chains below all came from one sample that was sequenced in a study of shared clonotypes between healthy human individuals. Sequencing used immunoSEQ multiplex PCR; TCRdb keeps in-frame clones, though not all of them. The repertoire holds about 2.1 million clones, more than 85% seen once, with about 1.8% in the top ten. CD45RO-negative, CCR7-selected cells formed the naive CD8 fraction, which excluded terminally differentiated effector memory CD45RA+ cells. Sample: naive CD8+ T cells from PBMCs. These receptor sequences come from a man between 18 and 35 years old in good health. Some clones in this sample may be carry-over from other donors' samples.

This chain joins TRBV19 and TRBJ2-5, with 8 bases fitting TRBD2. This CDR3 region has 15 residues. From germline, CDR1 is LNHDA and CDR2 SQIVND (reference sequence). V shed 6 bases and J 2 bases; nucleotides not matched to a gene: 8. The CDR3 sequence is CASSPRGGEQETQYF. Written as DNA, the CDR3 is TGTGCCAGTAGCCCCCGGGGGGGCGAACAAGAGACCCAGTACTTC.

V is TRBV7-9 and J is TRBJ1-1; no clear D. V lost 7 bases, J lost 6 bases, and 21 bases lay in between. Germline CDR1 SEHNR, CDR2 FQNEAQ (reference sequence). The CDR3 has 15 amino acids. The CDR3 nucleotides are TGTGCCAGCACCACAACGCAGTCGTCAAGGCCTGAAGCTTTCTTT. Translating it yields CASTTTQSSRPEAFF.

The chain uses TRBV28 and TRBJ2-5; TRBD2 matches at 7 bases. Germline V gene sequence: CDR1 MDHEN, CDR2 SYDVKM. Trimming removed 4 bases from V and 4 bases from J; junction bases left unmatched: 12. The CDR3 loop spans 16 amino acids. In DNA form, the CDR3 reads TGTGCCAGCAGTTCTCTGGGCGGGAGTGGCATAGAGACCCAGTACTTC. Its protein product is CASSSLGGSGIETQYF.

This chain uses TRBV28 with TRBJ2-1; 14 nucleotides match TRBD2. The length of the CDR3 is 18 residues. V shed 4 bases, J shed 1 base, and the junction held 6 bases outside the gene matches. CDR1 is MDHEN, CDR2 SYDVKM, per germline. As DNA, the CDR3 is TGTGCCAGCAGTTGGCCGGGACTAGCGGGAGATTCCTACAATGAGCAGTTCTTC. It specifies CASSWPGLAGDSYNEQFF.

This clone turned up a few times. CDR3 region: CASTADRGAAEAFF. CDR3 in DNA: TGTGCCAGCACCGCGGACAGGGGCGCCGCTGAAGCTTTCTTT. The J gene is TRBJ1-1, the V gene TRBV28; TRBD1 matches at 9 bases. This CDR3 spans 14 amino acids. V was pared by 7 bases and J by 6 bases, with 9 bases of the junction left unmatched. CDR1 MDHEN and CDR2 SYDVKM come from the germline V gene.

The table lists this clone with a count of one. This chain connects TRBV25-1 to TRBJ2-1; D gene unclear. Trimming cost V 6 bases and J 7 bases, with 7 bases left between them. The CDR3 runs 11 residues. Germline V gene data show CDR1 as MGHDK and CDR2 as SYGVNS. CDR3 nucleotides: TGTGCCAGCAGGCTCGGGAATGAGCAGTTCTTC. Its translation is CASRLGNEQFF.

The J gene is TRBJ1-1, the V gene TRBV6-1; 9 bases map to TRBD1. Germline V gene sequence: CDR1 MNHNS, CDR2 SASEGT. The CDR3 extends over 15 amino acids. The J segment lost 3 bases and the V segment lost 4 bases, leaving 6 bases of the junction unmatched. The CDR3 here is CASSGDRERDTEAFF. In DNA, the CDR3 is TGTGCCAGCAGTGGGGACAGGGAGAGGGACACTGAAGCTTTCTTT.

The J gene is TRBJ1-1, the V gene TRBV19; no clear D. V was pared by 5 bases and J by 10 bases, with 17 bases between. This CDR3 has 13 residues. Germline loops: CDR1 LNHDA, CDR2 SQIVND (reference sequence). CDR3 DNA sequence: TGTGCCAGTAGTCTCCATGAGGGAGCTAGAGCTTTCTTT. It encodes CASSLHEGARAFF.

J is TRBJ2-1 and V is TRBV7-9; 12 nucleotides line up with TRBD1. This CDR3 has 19 amino acids. Germline CDR1 SEHNR, CDR2 FQNEAQ (reference sequence). Trimming cost V 5 bases and J 6 bases; bases outside gene matches: 17. The chain's CDR3 is CASSEGTGGPSGSLNEQFF. For the CDR3, the DNA is TGTGCCAGCAGCGAAGGGACAGGGGGCCCTAGCGGGTCCCTCAATGAGCAGTTCTTC.

V and J are TRBV5-1 and TRBJ2-1, with no clear D. The CDR3 runs to 12 residues. The V gene's germline CDR1 is SGHRS and CDR2 YFSETQ. Trimming pared 2 bases from V and 9 bases from J, leaving 9 bases between. In DNA form, the CDR3 reads TGCGCCAGCAGCTTTCGAGCAGGTGAGCAGTTCTTC. Protein product: CASSFRAGEQFF.

This chain uses TRBV7-2 with TRBJ2-4, with TRBD2 matching over 14 bases. CDR3 length: 17 residues. Germline V gene sequence: CDR1 SGHTA, CDR2 FQGNSA. V trimming: 5 bases; J trimming: 8 bases; junction bases outside the gene matches: 11. Here the CDR3 DNA reads TGTGCCAGCAGCAGGCCCAGACTAGCGGGAGGGCAGCACATTCAGTACTTC. This translates into CASSRPRLAGGQHIQYF.

The chain joins TRBV14 to TRBJ2-1, with TRBD2 identical over 12 bases. Germline CDR1 and CDR2: SGHDN and FVKESK. The CDR3 consists of 13 residues. J lost 10 bases, V lost 5 bases, and 3 bases had no gene match. The CDR3 here is CASSKGLAGEQFF. The CDR3 bases are TGTGCCAGCAGCAAGGGACTAGCGGGCGAGCAGTTCTTC.

DNA of the CDR3: TGTGCCTCCACGAGGGGGTCGGGAAACACCATATATTTT. It is translated as CASTRGSGNTIYF. This chain connects TRBV13 to TRBJ1-3; a possible D gene is TRBD1 (6 bases). Germline V gene lookup returns CDR1 PRHDT and CDR2 FYEKMQ (reference sequence). This CDR3 spans 13 amino acids. The V gene lost 11 bases and the J gene lost 4 bases, with 15 bases spanning the gap.

This clone has just one count. The chain carries TRBV9 and TRBJ2-5; D gene uncertain. V dropped 1 base and J dropped 4 bases, with 14 bases sitting between them. The CDR3 is 15 amino acids. Germline V lookup: CDR1 SGDLS, CDR2 YYNGEE. CDR3 region: CASSVFPAMGETQYF. The CDR3 DNA sequence: TGTGCCAGCAGCGTATTCCCAGCGATGGGAGAGACCCAGTACTTC.

This CDR3 reads CASSPGTVYTSNQPQHF. DNA of the CDR3: TGTGCCAGCAGCCCGGGGACGGTCTATACTAGCAATCAGCCCCAGCATTTT. The chain combines TRBV5-8 with TRBJ1-5, with D possibly being TRBD1 (5 bases). The germline V and J ends were trimmed by 4 bases and 0 bases, with 17 bases remaining between them. The CDR3 is 17 amino acids. Germline V gives CDR1 SGHTS, CDR2 YDEGEE.

The rearrangement links TRBV5-1 to TRBJ2-5, with 7 nucleotides matching TRBD2. The ends lost 5 bases at V and 2 bases at J; junction bases unmatched: 18. This CDR3 spans 18 amino acids. Germline V gives CDR1 SGHRS, CDR2 YFSETQ. CDR3 sequence: CASRQTPGVPGGQETQYF. The CDR3 region has the DNA TGCGCCAGCAGACAGACACCGGGAGTCCCGGGGGGTCAAGAGACCCAGTACTTC.